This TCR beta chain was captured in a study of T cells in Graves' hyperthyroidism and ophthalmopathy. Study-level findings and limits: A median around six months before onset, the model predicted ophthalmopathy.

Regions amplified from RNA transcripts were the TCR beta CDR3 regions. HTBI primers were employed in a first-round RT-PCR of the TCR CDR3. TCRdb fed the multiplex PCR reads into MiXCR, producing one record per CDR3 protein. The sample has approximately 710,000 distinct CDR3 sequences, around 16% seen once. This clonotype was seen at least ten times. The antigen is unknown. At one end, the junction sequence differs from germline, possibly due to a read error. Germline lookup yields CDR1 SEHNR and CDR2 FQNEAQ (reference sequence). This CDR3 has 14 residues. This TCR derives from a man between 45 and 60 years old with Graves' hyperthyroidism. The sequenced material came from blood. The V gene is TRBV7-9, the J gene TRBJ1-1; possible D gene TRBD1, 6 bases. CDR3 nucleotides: TGCGCCAGCAGCTTAGGGGGGCTGGGTACTGAAGCTTTCTTT. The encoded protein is CASSLGGLGTEAFF.